This T cell receptor (beta chain) was captured in a study of blood T cells in healthy people across ages (dated by TCRdb to about 2015). At the level of the whole study: In model experiments, roughly one uniquely barcoded TCR beta cDNA molecule per two T cells was captured by template switching. Age-related changes in TCR beta repertoire diversity were measured in the study by deep sequencing normalized with unique cDNA molecular identifiers. Donors were grouped into four age groups: young (average 16 years), middle-aged (39), aged (around 60) and long-lived (approximately 81). Donors of different ages were randomly distributed across sequencing lanes to avoid experimental bias. For two donors (one aged 18 to 30 and one aged 80 or older), the study analyzed two additional independent replicas of 1 million unique cDNA reads from the same blood draw.

The donors were roughly 39 Caucasian individuals from Russia, aged 6 to 90 years, who were systemically healthy. Each donor gave 9 to 10 milliliters of peripheral blood, collected into EDTA-treated Vacutainer tubes. Ficoll-Paque density-gradient centrifugation was used to isolate PBMCs, with at least 6 million obtained per sample. Total RNA, at least 5.5 micrograms per sample, was extracted from PBMCs with Trizol reagent. For every donor, an aliquot of PBMCs went through flow cytometry to measure the percentages of naive CD45RAhigh/CD27high T cells. Library method: 5' RACE. Sequencer: Illumina HiSeq 2500. A second PCR of 7 to 11 cycles was performed with a sample-barcoded 5' primer and a J-beta primer mix. A unique molecular identifier was introduced onto each TCR beta cDNA molecule by a template-switch 5' adaptor carrying 12 random nucleotides. Each sample yielded at least 2.5 million CDR3-containing paired-end reads. The Mint cDNA synthesis kit, primed by a TRBC-specific oligonucleotide, was used to synthesize first-strand cDNA from all RNA. All cDNA was treated with uracil-DNA glycosylase and then went through a first 18-cycle PCR with the universal primers M1SS and BC2_uni_R. Processing in the source paper ran as follows. For normalization, 1 million high-quality reads, each with a distinct molecular identifier, were randomly selected from each sample. Instead of being binned into consensus sequences, reads that shared molecular identifiers were thrown out. CDR3 identification, clonotype clustering and error correction used MiTCR with a Q25 quality threshold and the strictest error-elimination algorithm. A nonparametric unseen species model with Euler transformation was used to estimate a lower bound on total TCR beta diversity. The raw public reads went through TCRdb reprocessing: fastp at Q25, MiXCR clone calling, in-frame beta chains kept. A single entry per CDR3 protein holds the most common genes and DNA from its merged rows. In this record, the V and J calls reflect TCRdb's handling and not the investigators' own analysis. The sample table holds around 1,100,000 distinct CDR3 sequences, of which less than 45% were seen once. The ten largest clonotypes hold about 12% of the sample.

From the cysteine up to the phenylalanine, the CDR3 has a length of 15 residues. The DNA shown is the 45-base CDR3, in frame from base 1. CDR1 is given as SEHNR and CDR2 as FQNEAQ, both from the germline V gene (reference sequence). The V end gives up 5 bases and the J end 2 bases, leaving 5 bases in the junction not matched to a gene. General conclusions and limits of the study: Estimates of total diversity based on one million sequenced T cells were regarded as lower bounds and as underestimates. Because donor CMV infection status was unknown, age-related changes in expanded clonotypes were potentially confounded. Observed TCR beta diversity per million T cells fell roughly linearly with age, and a significant reduction was already apparent by age around 44. Since profiling was done on bulk unsorted PBMCs, naive and antigen-experienced compartments could not be conclusively compared. There was a strong correlation between observed TCR beta diversity and the percentage of naive T cells measured by flow cytometry. Compared with the aged group, more naive CD4+ T cells, fewer expanded clones and increased TCR diversity were shown by the long-lived group, suggesting age selection.

Worth noting for this clonotype: Its recognized antigen is unknown. No base quality values were provided; no much bigger clone lies one nucleotide off.

Sequencing input: blood. Recombination joined TRBV7-9 with TRBJ2-3; 9 central nucleotides agree with TRBD1. The clonotype comes from a man aged 18 to 30 in good health. The CDR3 corresponds to CASSARDRDTDTQYF. At the DNA level, the sequence is TGTGCCAGCAGCGCCAGGGACAGGGACACAGATACGCAGTATTTT.